Sequencing of this T cell receptor (beta chain) was carried out in a study of radiation and T cells in renal cell carcinoma. Data came from immunoSEQ multiplex PCR; TCRdb stores just in-frame clones and leaves some out. The table includes around 160,000 clones, less than 90% detected once. This sample's time point: baseline pretreatment blood. Treatment here: 15 Gy SBRT to primary tumor, nephrectomy 4 weeks later. The germline V gene encodes CDR1 SGHRS and CDR2 YFSETQ. There are 15 residues in the CDR3. The V gene lost 4 bases and the J gene lost 4 bases, with 15 bases spanning the gap. The origin of this receptor is a woman aged 70-85 years with renal cell carcinoma. The sequences come from blood, collected from a patient whose treatment included radiotherapy and nephrectomy. V gene TRBV5-1 combines with J gene TRBJ1-5, with a tentative D call TRBD1 (5 bases). CDR3: CASSADGAENQPQHF. CDR3 nucleotide sequence: TGCGCCAGCAGCGCGGATGGGGCCGAAAATCAGCCCCAGCATTTT. The full variable domain, rest sourced from reference TRBV5-1 and TRBJ1-5, is KAGVTQTPRYLIKTRGQQVTLSCSPISGHRSVSWYQQTPGQGLQFLFEYFSETQRNKGNFPGRFSGRQFSNSRSEMNVSTLELGDSALYLCASSADGAENQPQHFGDGTRLSIL.